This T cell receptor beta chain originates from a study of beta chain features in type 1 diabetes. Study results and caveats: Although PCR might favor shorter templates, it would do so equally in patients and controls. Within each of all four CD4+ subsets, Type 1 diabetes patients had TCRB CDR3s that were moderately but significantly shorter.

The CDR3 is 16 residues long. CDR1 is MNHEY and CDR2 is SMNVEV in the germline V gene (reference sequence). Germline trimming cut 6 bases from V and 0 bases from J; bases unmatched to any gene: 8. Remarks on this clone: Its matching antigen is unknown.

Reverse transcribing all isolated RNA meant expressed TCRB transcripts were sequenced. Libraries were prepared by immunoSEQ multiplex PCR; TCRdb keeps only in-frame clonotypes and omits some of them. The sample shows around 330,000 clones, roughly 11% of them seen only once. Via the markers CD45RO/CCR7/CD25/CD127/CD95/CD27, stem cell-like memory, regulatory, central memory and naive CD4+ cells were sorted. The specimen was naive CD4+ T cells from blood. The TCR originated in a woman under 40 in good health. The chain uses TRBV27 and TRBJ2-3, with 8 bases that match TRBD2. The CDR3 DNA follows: TGTGCCAGCAGGGCAGGACTAGCCGTGAGCACAGATACGCAGTATTTT. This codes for CASRAGLAVSTDTQYF.